Described below is a single T cell receptor (beta chain) sequence and its context. This CDR3 spans 18 amino acids. Method: immunoSEQ multiplex PCR; TCRdb's copy keeps in-frame clones and lacks some. The repertoire holds over 150,000 clones, with about 82% as singletons. This sample stems from a study of blood T cell repertoires in COVID-19. Study background: Material from acute and convalescent COVID-19 was sourced from the United States, Italy and Spain. Nucleic acid was either cDNA or gDNA, and it came from T cells, B-cell-depleted T cells, or PBMCs.

The sequence was obtained from a man over 45 with active or convalescent COVID-19. Sequencing was performed on peripheral blood. V gene TRBV21-1 combines with J gene TRBJ2-7; the table's D call, TRBD2, has no DNA check behind it. TRBV21-1 is classified as a pseudogene. CDR3 sequence reads: CASSKVDTASGSSYEQYF. DNA for the CDR3: TGTGCCAGCAGCAAAGTAGATACCGCTAGCGGGAGTTCCTACGAGCAGTACTTC.